Below, 27 T cell receptor beta chains from the same sample are listed, as sequenced in a study of blood T cell repertoires in COVID-19. Profiling relied on immunoSEQ multiplex PCR, and the TCRdb table lists in-frame clones only, not all of them. This table holds 160,000 or so clones, roughly 84% found once. Sequencing input: peripheral blood. The source is a woman between 45 and 65 years old with COVID-19, enrolled during active disease.

A note on this clone: The sample has other DNA sequences that encode this CDR3 too. V and J are TRBV9 and TRBJ2-5; 7 bases are a match to TRBD1. This CDR3 has 14 amino acids. Germline V lookup: CDR1 SGDLS, CDR2 YYNGEE. Losses at the gene ends were 0 bases for V and 1 base for J; bases not matched to a gene: 0. CDR3 protein: CASSVAGGQETQYF. CDR3 in DNA: TGTGCCAGCAGCGTAGCAGGGGGCCAAGAGACCCAGTACTTC.

The chain has TRBV10-3 and TRBJ2-5; perhaps TRBD1 as D (5 bases). The CDR3 extends over 14 amino acids. V was pared by 6 bases and J by 1 base, with 12 bases between. The germline V gene encodes CDR1 ENHRY and CDR2 SYGVKD. CDR3 coding DNA: TGTGCCATCAGGGACAATTTAGCCCAAGAGACCCAGTACTTC. This codes for CAIRDNLAQETQYF.

The J gene is TRBJ2-7, the V gene TRBV2, with 7 bases aligning to TRBD2. The V gene's germline CDR1 is SNHLY and CDR2 FYNNEI. J gave up 0 bases and V 6 bases, and 8 bases lay outside the gene matches. The CDR3 is 15 residues long. CDR3 region: CASRGGTGHSYEQYF. CDR3 nucleotides: TGTGCCAGCAGGGGGGGGACTGGGCACTCCTACGAGCAGTACTTC.

The rearrangement links TRBV6-6 to TRBJ2-1; 16 bases are a match to TRBD2. The CDR3 contains 20 residues. The germline V gene encodes CDR1 MNHNY and CDR2 SVGAGI (reference sequence). Trimming cost V 6 bases and J 5 bases; bases outside gene matches: 16. For the CDR3, the DNA is TGTGCCAGCAGCATCCCAGTGGGACTAGCGGGGGGGCGGGCCAACAATGAGCAGTTCTTC. Its translation is CASSIPVGLAGGRANNEQFF.

The chain recombines TRBV6-2 or TRBV6-3 with TRBJ1-1; maybe TRBD1 (5 bases). With 1 base removed from V and 7 bases from J, the gap between germline ends came to 7 bases. CDR1 and CDR2 from the germline V gene are MNHEY and SVGEGT. The CDR3 totals 12 residues. The CDR3, as DNA: TGTGCCAGCAGTTACTGGGGGGGTGAAGCTTTCTTT. It encodes CASSYWGGEAFF.

This chain links TRBV5-1 with TRBJ2-1; perhaps TRBD1 as D (7 bases). The CDR3 covers 15 residues. Germline CDR1 SGHRS, CDR2 YFSETQ. With 0 bases removed from V and 7 bases from J, the gap between germline ends came to 14 bases. CDR3 DNA: TGCGCCAGCAGCTTGGATCAGGGGGGTAGTAATGAGCAGTTCTTC. As protein: CASSLDQGGSNEQFF.

V and J are TRBV30 and TRBJ2-3; 8 positions match TRBD2. V gave up 1 base and J gave up 5 bases; unmatched junction bases: 5. Germline values: CDR1 GTSNPN, CDR2 SVGIG (reference sequence). CDR3 size: 14 residues. The CDR3 nucleotides are TGTGCCTGGAGTGACGCGGGGGGAAGAGATACGCAGTATTTT. Its protein is CAWSDAGGRDTQYF.

The gene calls are TRBV6-5 and TRBJ1-1, with 8 bases that match TRBD1. The trim removed 5 bases at V and 1 base at J, leaving 6 bases unmatched. From germline, CDR1 is MNHEY and CDR2 SVGAGI. The CDR3 length is 15 residues. In DNA form, the CDR3 reads TGTGCCAGCAGTCCCCAGGGGGCAGGGAACACTGAAGCTTTCTTT. It codes for CASSPQGAGNTEAFF.

The rearrangement links TRBV7-2 to TRBJ2-7; maybe TRBD1 (6 bases). This CDR3 spans 16 amino acids. Germline values: CDR1 SGHTA, CDR2 FQGNSA. Trimming stripped 1 base from V and 1 base from J, with 14 bases between. As DNA, the CDR3 is TGTGCCAGCAGCTTAGTTTACGGACAGAGGTCCTACGAGCAGTACTTC. It yields the protein CASSLVYGQRSYEQYF.

As concerns this clone: The junction departs from the called germline gene at one end, perhaps through a read error. This chain connects TRBV27 to TRBJ2-5; 8 bases match TRBD2. The CDR3 has 12 amino acids. Germline-derived CDR1 and CDR2 are MNHEY and SMNVEV (reference sequence). CDR3 coding DNA: TGTGCCAGCACAGGTAGCGGGGAGAGCCAGTACTTC. Translation gives CASTGSGESQYF.

The chain uses TRBV3-1 (or the pseudogene TRBV3-2) and TRBJ2-1; TRBD2 matches at 13 bases. CDR3 size: 18 residues. The junction had 14 bases not matched to a gene; V was cut back by 0 bases and J by 12 bases. CDR1 and CDR2 (germline): LGHDT, YNNKEL (reference sequence). CDR3 nucleotides: TGTGCCAGCAGCCAAGAATCGGCAGGGACTAGCGGGGCCCATGGGCAGTTCTTC. Amino acid sequence: CASSQESAGTSGAHGQFF.

This clone appeared a few times. CDR3 residues: CAWSEAGDAGELFF. The CDR3 nucleotides read TGTGCCTGGAGTGAAGCAGGGGATGCCGGGGAGCTGTTTTTT. This chain uses TRBV30 with TRBJ2-2; D may be TRBD1 (6 bases). V was cut by 1 base and J by 6 bases, with 12 bases left in between. Germline lookup yields CDR1 GTSNPN and CDR2 SVGIG (reference sequence). The CDR3 sequence is 14 residues long.

The rearrangement links TRBV6-4 to TRBJ2-1; 10 bases fit TRBD2. The CDR3 is made up of 15 amino acids. V lost 5 bases and J lost 7; bases outside the gene matches: 8. Germline loops: CDR1 MRHNA, CDR2 SNTAGT. CDR3 nucleotide sequence: TGTGCCAGCAGTTTGAGCGGGGGGGCCACGAATGAGCAGTTCTTC. As protein: CASSLSGGATNEQFF.

The CDR3 sequence is CASTDNEQFF. As DNA, the CDR3 is TGTGCCAGCACGGACAATGAGCAGTTCTTC. This rearrangement joins TRBV6-5 to TRBJ2-1; no clear D. CDR3 length: 10 residues. Germline CDR1 MNHEY, CDR2 SVGAGI. With 7 bases removed from V and 5 bases from J, the gap between germline ends came to 3 bases.

The rearrangement joins TRBV27 to TRBJ2-2; D may be TRBD1 (5 bases). V gave up 5 bases and J gave up 3 bases, with 13 bases separating them. The CDR3 length is 15 residues. CDR1 and CDR2 (germline): MNHEY, SMNVEV (reference sequence). CDR3 nucleotides: TGTGCCAGCAGTCTTAGGGGCCGAGACACCGGGGAGCTGTTTTTT. The encoded protein is CASSLRGRDTGELFF.

The gene calls are TRBV11-3 and TRBJ2-1; the match to TRBD1 covers 9 bases. The CDR3 extends over 15 amino acids. V was clipped by 3 bases and J by 1 base; unmatched bases: 1. Germline values: CDR1 SGHNT, CDR2 YENEEA. CDR3 DNA sequence: TGTGCCAGCAGCTTGGACAGGGGTTCCTACAATGAGCAGTTCTTC. It yields the protein CASSLDRGSYNEQFF.

The chain carries TRBV7-8 and TRBJ2-2, with TRBD2 matching 10 bases. The CDR3 is made up of 16 amino acids. Germline V gives CDR1 SGHVS, CDR2 FQNEAQ. After removal of 5 bases from V and 4 bases from J, the junction contained 7 bases not matched to a gene. This CDR3 reads CASSRTSGGFTGELFF. CDR3 in DNA: TGTGCCAGCAGCCGGACTAGCGGTGGGTTCACCGGGGAGCTGTTTTTT.

This clone showed up just a few times. The chain carries TRBV28 and TRBJ2-1; D perhaps matches TRBD2 (5 bases). Trimming left V 0 bases short and J 5 bases short, with 5 bases between. Germline-derived CDR1 and CDR2 are MDHEN and SYDVKM. The length of the CDR3 is 13 residues. The CDR3 coding sequence is TGTGCCAGCAGTTTATGGAGGGACAATGAGCAGTTCTTC. It specifies CASSLWRDNEQFF.

The CDR3 loop reads CASGWGSGMGSEAFF. Here the CDR3 DNA reads TGTGCTAGTGGTTGGGGTTCAGGGATGGGTAGCGAAGCTTTCTTT. The chain links TRBV12-5 to TRBJ1-1; the D gene is possibly TRBD1 (5 bases). V was shortened by 4 bases and J by 8 bases, with 20 bases between the two germline ends. The CDR3 totals 15 residues. CDR1 and CDR2 from the germline V gene are LGHNT and FRNRAP.

This clone was picked up one time. V and J are TRBV5-1 and TRBJ2-7; perhaps TRBD1 as D (5 bases). Trimming removed 0 bases at V and 3 bases at J, with 19 bases between. The length of the CDR3 is 17 residues. The V gene's germline CDR1 is SGHRS and CDR2 YFSETQ. The CDR3 region is CASSLVATGFQFYEQYF. DNA of the CDR3: TGCGCCAGCAGCTTGGTGGCTACAGGATTTCAGTTCTACGAGCAGTACTTC.

This clone is a singleton in its sample. The V and J genes are TRBV11-3 and TRBJ2-1; 11 bases map to TRBD1. Germline V gives CDR1 SGHNT, CDR2 YENEEA. The CDR3 length is 16 residues. V dropped 5 bases and J dropped 3; count of bases not matched to a gene: 6. The DNA of the CDR3 is TGTGCCAGCAGCACCTCGGGACAGGGGGTCTACAATGAGCAGTTCTTC. Amino acid sequence: CASSTSGQGVYNEQFF.

The chain employs TRBV29-1 and TRBJ2-3; D gene uncertain. Germline values: CDR1 SQVTM, CDR2 ANQGSEA. The CDR3 extends over 12 amino acids. Trimming stripped 4 bases from V and 4 bases from J, with 9 bases between. The CDR3 is CSVVFYSDTQYF. CDR3 sequence (DNA): TGCAGCGTTGTCTTCTACTCAGATACGCAGTATTTT.

This sequence joins TRBV30 and TRBJ2-3; D is uncertain. CDR3 length: 15 amino acids. Per the germline V gene, CDR1 is GTSNPN and CDR2 is SVGIG (reference sequence). V was clipped by 4 bases and J by 3 bases, with 17 bases between them. The CDR3 sequence: CAWIVGRKLTDTQYF. As DNA, the CDR3 is TGTGCCTGGATAGTAGGCAGGAAGTTGACAGATACGCAGTATTTT.

The V call is TRBV18, the J call TRBJ2-5; 10 bases are shared with TRBD2. Germline V gene data show CDR1 as KGHSH and CDR2 as LQKENI. The CDR3 totals 18 residues. V lost 0 bases and J lost 4; bases outside the gene matches: 11. The CDR3 nucleotides are TGTGCCAGCTCACCACCAAAGCGGGGGGGCGGGTTTCGAGAGACCCAGTACTTC. Translating gives CASSPPKRGGGFRETQYF.

V and J are TRBV10-3 and TRBJ2-2, with 13 bases identical to TRBD2. Germline CDR1 is ENHRY and CDR2 is SYGVKD. V lost 4 bases to trimming and J lost 4 bases; unmatched junction nucleotides: 9. There are 18 residues in the CDR3. The CDR3 DNA follows: TGTGCCATCAGTGCTTCGACTAGCGGGGGGCGGGGCACCGGGGAGCTGTTTTTT. Encoded protein: CAISASTSGGRGTGELFF.

This clone has more than one count but fewer than ten. The identical CDR3 is also encoded by other nucleotide sequences in the sample. CDR3 coding DNA: TGTGCCAGCAGTGACCTAGCGGTCCCCCCCCATGAGCAGTTCTTC. Its translation is CASSDLAVPPHEQFF. V is TRBV6-4 and J is TRBJ2-1; 7 bases match TRBD2. J gave up 8 bases and V 2 bases, and 9 bases lay outside the gene matches. The CDR3 is made up of 15 amino acids. The germline gives CDR1 MRHNA, CDR2 SNTAGT.

V gene TRBV19 combines with J gene TRBJ1-4; 7 nucleotides agree with TRBD1. The CDR3 has 16 amino acids. CDR1 and CDR2 (germline): LNHDA, SQIVND (reference sequence). V lost 11 bases to trimming and J lost 0 bases; unmatched junction nucleotides: 12. The CDR3 region is CAGHRGQRATNEKLFF. As DNA, the CDR3 is TGTGCCGGGCACAGGGGCCAGAGGGCAACTAATGAAAAACTGTTTTTT.